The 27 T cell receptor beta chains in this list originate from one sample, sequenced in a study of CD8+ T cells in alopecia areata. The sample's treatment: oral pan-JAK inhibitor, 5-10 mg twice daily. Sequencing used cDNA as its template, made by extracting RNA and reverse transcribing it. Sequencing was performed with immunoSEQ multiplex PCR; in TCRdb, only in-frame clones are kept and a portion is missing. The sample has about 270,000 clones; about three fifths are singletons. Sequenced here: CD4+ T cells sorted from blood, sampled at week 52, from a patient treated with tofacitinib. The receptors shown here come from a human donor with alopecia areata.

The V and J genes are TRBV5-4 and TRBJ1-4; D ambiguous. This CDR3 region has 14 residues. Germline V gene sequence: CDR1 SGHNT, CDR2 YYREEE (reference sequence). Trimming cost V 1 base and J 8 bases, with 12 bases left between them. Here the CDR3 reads CASSLWQAKEKLFF. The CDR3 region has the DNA TGTGCCAGCAGCTTGTGGCAGGCGAAAGAAAAACTGTTTTTT.

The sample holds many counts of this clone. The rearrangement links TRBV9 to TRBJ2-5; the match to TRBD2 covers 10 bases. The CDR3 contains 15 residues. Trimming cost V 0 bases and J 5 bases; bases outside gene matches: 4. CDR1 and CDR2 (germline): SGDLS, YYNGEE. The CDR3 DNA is TGTGCCAGCAGCGTAGGGCTAGCGGGGGATGAGACCCAGTACTTC. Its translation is CASSVGLAGDETQYF.

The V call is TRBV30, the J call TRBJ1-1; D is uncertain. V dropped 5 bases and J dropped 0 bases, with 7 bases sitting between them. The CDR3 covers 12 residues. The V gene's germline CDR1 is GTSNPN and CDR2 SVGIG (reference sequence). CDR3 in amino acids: CAWFEVNTEAFF. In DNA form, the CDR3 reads TGTGCCTGGTTTGAGGTGAACACTGAAGCTTTCTTT.

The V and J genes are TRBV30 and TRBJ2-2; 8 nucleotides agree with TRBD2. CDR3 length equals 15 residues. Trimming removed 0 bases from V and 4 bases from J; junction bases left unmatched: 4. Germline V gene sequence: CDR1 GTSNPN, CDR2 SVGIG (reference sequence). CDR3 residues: CAWSVWLAGTGELFF. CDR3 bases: TGTGCCTGGAGTGTTTGGCTAGCGGGCACCGGGGAGCTGTTTTTT.

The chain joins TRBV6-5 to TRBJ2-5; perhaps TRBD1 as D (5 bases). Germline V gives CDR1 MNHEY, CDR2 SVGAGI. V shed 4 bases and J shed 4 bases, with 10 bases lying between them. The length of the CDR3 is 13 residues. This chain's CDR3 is CASSSLQGETQYF. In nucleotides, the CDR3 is TGTGCCAGCAGTTCCCTCCAGGGAGAGACCCAGTACTTC.

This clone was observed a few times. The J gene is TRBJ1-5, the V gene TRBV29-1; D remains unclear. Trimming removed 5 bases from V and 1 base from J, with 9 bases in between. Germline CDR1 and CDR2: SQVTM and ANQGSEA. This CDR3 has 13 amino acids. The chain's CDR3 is CSVLSGSNQPQHF. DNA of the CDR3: TGCAGCGTTCTCTCGGGGAGCAATCAGCCCCAGCATTTT. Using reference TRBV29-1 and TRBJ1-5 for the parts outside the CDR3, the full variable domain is SAVISQKPSRDICQRGTSLTIQCQVDSQVTMMFWYRQQPGQSLTLIATANQGSEATYESGFVIDKFPISRPNLTFSTLTVSNMSPEDSSIYLCSVLSGSNQPQHFGDGTRLSIL.

This chain's CDR3 is CAWAGVTEAFF. DNA of the CDR3: TGTGCCTGGGCAGGGGTGACTGAAGCTTTCTTT. J is TRBJ1-1 and V is TRBV30; D is perhaps TRBD1 (6 bases). The CDR3 has 11 amino acids. Germline assignment: CDR1 GTSNPN and CDR2 SVGIG (reference sequence). V was clipped by 5 bases and J by 5 bases, with 9 bases between them. Based on the CDR3 plus reference TRBV30 and TRBJ1-1, the full variable domain is SQTIHQWPATLVQPVGSPLSLECTVEGTSNPNLYWYRQAAGRGLQLLFYSVGIGQISSEVPQNLSASRPQDRQFILSSKKLLLSDSGFYLCAWAGVTEAFFGQGTRLTVV.

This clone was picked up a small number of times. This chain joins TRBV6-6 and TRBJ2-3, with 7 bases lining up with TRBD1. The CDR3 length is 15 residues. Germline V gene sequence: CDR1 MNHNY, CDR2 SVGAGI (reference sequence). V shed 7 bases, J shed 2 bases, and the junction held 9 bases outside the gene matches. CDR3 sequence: CASTPGTAYTDTQYF. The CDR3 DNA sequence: TGTGCCAGCACTCCCGGGACAGCCTACACAGATACGCAGTATTTT.

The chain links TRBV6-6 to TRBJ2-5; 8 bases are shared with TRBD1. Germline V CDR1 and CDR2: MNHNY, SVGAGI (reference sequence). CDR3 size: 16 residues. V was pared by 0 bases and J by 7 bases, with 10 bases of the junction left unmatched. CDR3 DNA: TGTGCCAGCAGTTACTCCGCTTCGGGACAGGTCGCGACCCAGTACTTC. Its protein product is CASSYSASGQVATQYF.

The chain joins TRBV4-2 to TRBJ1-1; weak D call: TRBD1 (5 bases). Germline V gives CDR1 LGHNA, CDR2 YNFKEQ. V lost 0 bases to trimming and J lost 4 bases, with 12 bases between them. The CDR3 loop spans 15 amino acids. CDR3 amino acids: CASSQDVLGGTEAFF. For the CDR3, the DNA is TGTGCCAGCAGCCAAGATGTGCTCGGGGGCACTGAAGCTTTCTTT.

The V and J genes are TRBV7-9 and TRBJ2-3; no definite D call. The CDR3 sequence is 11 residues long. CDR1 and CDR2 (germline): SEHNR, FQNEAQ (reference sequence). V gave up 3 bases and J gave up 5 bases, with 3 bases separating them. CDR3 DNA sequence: TGTGCCAGCAGCTTTTTAGATACGCAGTATTTT. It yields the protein CASSFLDTQYF. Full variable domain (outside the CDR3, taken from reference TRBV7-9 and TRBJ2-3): DTGVSQNPRHKITKRGQNVTFRCDPISEHNRLYWYRQTLGQGPEFLTYFQNEAQLEKSRLLSDRFSAERPKGSFSTLEIQRTEQGDSAMYLCASSFLDTQYFGPGTRLTVL.

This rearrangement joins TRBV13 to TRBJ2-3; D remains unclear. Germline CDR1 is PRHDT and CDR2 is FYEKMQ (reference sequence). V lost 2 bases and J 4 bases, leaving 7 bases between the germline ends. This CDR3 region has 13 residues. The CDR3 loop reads CASSLQDPDTQYF. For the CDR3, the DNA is TGTGCCAGCAGCTTACAGGATCCAGATACGCAGTATTTT.

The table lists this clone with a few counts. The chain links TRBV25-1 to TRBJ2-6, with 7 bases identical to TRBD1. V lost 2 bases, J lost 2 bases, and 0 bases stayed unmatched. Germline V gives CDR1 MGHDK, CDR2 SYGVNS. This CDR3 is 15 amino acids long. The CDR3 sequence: CASSEDRAGANVLTF. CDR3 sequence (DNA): TGTGCCAGCAGTGAAGACAGGGCTGGGGCCAACGTCCTGACTTTC.

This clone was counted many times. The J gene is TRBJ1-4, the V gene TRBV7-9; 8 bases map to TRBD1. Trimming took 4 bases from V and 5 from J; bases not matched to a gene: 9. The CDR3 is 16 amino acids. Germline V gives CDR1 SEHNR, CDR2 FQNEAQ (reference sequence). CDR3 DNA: TGTGCCAGCAGCTACACCGGACAGGGAAGAAATGAAAAACTGTTTTTT. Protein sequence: CASSYTGQGRNEKLFF.

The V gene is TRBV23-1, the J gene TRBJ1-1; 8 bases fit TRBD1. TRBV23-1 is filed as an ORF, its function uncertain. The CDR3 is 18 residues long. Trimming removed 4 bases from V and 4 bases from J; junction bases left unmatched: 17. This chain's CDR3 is CASSPLGRGLPGCTEAFF. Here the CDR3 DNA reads TGCGCCAGCAGTCCCCTGGGCAGGGGGCTCCCCGGGTGCACTGAAGCTTTCTTT.

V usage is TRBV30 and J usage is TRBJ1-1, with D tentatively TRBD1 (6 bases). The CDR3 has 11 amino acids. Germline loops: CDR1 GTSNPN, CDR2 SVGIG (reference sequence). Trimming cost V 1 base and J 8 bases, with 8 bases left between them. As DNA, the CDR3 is TGTGCCTGGAGTGCAGGGGTAGAAGCTTTCTTT. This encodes CAWSAGVEAFF.

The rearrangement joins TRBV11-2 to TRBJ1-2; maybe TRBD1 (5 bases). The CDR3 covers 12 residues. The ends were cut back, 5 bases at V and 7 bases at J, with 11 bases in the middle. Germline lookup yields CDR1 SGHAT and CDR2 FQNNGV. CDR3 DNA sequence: TGTGCCAGCAGCCTACAGGCGGTTGGCTACACCTTC. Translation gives CASSLQAVGYTF.

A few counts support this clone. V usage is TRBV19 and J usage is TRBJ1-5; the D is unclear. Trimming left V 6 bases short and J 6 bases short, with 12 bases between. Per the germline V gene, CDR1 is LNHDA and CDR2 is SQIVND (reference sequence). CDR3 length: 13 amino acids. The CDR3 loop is CASRWQMGQPQHF. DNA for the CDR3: TGTGCCAGTAGGTGGCAGATGGGTCAGCCCCAGCATTTT.

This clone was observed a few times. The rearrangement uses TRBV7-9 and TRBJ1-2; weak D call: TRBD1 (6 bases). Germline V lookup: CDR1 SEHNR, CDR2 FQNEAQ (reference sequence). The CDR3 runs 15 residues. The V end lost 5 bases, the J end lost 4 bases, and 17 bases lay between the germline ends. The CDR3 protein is CASSIGTAGAYGYTF. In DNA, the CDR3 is TGTGCCAGCAGCATCGGGACGGCAGGGGCCTATGGCTACACCTTC. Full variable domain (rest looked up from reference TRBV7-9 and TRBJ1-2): DTGVSQNPRHKITKRGQNVTFRCDPISEHNRLYWYRQTLGQGPEFLTYFQNEAQLEKSRLLSDRFSAERPKGSFSTLEIQRTEQGDSAMYLCASSIGTAGAYGYTFGSGTRLTVV.

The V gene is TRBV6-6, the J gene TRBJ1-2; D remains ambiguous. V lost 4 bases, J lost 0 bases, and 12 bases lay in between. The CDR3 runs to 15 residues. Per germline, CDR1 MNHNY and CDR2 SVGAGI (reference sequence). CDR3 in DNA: TGTGCCAGCAGTTCGGACGGAACACCTAACTATGGCTACACCTTC. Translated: CASSSDGTPNYGYTF.

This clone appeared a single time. The CDR3 nucleotides read TGCGCCAGCAGCCACTACAACCGGGACGTCCAGTACTTC. Translated: CASSHYNRDVQYF. V is TRBV4-1 and J is TRBJ2-7; D tentatively reads TRBD1 or TRBD2 (5 bases each). In germline, CDR1 is MGHRA, CDR2 YSYEKL. This CDR3 has 13 residues. The V and J ends lost 3 bases and 10 bases respectively, with 16 bases between them.

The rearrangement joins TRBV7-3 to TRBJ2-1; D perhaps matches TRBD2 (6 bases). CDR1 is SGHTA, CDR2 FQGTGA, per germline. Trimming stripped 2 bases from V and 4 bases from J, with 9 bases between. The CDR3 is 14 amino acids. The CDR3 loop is CASSLGTAYNEQFF. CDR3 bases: TGTGCCAGCAGCTTAGGGACTGCGTACAATGAGCAGTTCTTC.

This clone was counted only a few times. The CDR3 loop reads CASSEDSLSYNEQFF. CDR3 in DNA: TGTGCCAGCAGTGAAGATAGCCTCTCCTACAATGAGCAGTTCTTC. The rearrangement joins TRBV2 to TRBJ2-1; D remains unclear. There are 15 residues in the CDR3. CDR1 is SNHLY, CDR2 FYNNEI, per germline. Trimming cost V 1 base and J 0 bases, with 7 bases left between them.

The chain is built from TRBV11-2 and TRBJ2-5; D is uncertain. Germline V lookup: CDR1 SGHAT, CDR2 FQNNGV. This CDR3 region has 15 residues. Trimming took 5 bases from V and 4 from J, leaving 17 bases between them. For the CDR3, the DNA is TGTGCCAGCAGCCCCGGAGCCTCGAGGATAGAGACCCAGTACTTC. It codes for CASSPGASRIETQYF.

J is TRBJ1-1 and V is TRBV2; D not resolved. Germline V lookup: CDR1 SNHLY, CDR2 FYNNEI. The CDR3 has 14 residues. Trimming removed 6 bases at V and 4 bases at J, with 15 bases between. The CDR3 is CASSPRRKSTEAFF. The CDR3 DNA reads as TGTGCCAGCAGCCCTAGGAGAAAATCCACTGAAGCTTTCTTT. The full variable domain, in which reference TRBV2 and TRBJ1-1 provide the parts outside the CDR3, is EPEVTQTPSHQVTQMGQEVILRCVPISNHLYFYWYRQILGQKVEFLVSFYNNEISEKSEIFDDQFSVERPDGSNFTLKIRSTKLEDSAMYFCASSPRRKSTEAFFGQGTRLTVV.

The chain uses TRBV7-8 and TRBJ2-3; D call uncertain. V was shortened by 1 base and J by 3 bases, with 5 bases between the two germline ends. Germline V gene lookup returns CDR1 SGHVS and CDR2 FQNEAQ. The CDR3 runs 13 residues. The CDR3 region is CASSLGTTDTQYF. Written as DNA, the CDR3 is TGTGCCAGCAGCTTAGGTACAACAGATACGCAGTATTTT.

For the CDR3, the DNA is TGTGCCCTCGCCGGGAACAGAAAGTACGAGCAGTACTTC. This sequence encodes CALAGNRKYEQYF. The chain joins TRBV6-6 to TRBJ2-7, with a possible D match to TRBD2 (5 bases). Trimming stripped 11 bases from V and 4 bases from J, with 18 bases between. The CDR3 is 13 amino acids. Per germline, CDR1 MNHNY and CDR2 SVGAGI (reference sequence).